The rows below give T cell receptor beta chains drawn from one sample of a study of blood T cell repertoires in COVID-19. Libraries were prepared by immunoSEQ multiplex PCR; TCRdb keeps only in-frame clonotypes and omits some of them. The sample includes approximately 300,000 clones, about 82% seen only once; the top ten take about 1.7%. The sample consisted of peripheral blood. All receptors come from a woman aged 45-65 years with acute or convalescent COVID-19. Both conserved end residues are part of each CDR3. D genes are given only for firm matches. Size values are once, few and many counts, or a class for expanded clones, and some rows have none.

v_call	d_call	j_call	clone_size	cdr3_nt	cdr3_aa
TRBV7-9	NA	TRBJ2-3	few	TGTGCCAGCAGCCTAGACAATACGCAGTATTTT	CASSLDNTQYF
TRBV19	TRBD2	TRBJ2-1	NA	TGTGCCAGTAGTATAGAGACTAGCGGGAGGTGGGGTGAGCAGTTCTTC	CASSIETSGRWGEQFF
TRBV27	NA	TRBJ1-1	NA	TGTGCCAGCAGTTTAAGGGGAAGATTGACTGAAGCTTTCTTT	CASSLRGRLTEAFF
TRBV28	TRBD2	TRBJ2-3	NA	TGTGCCAGCAGTTCACTGGGACTAGCGGGACCGACAGATACGCAGTATTTT	CASSSLGLAGPTDTQYF
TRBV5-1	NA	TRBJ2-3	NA	TGCGCCAGCAGCTTGGGCGCCAGGCGCACAGATACGCAGTATTTT	CASSLGARRTDTQYF
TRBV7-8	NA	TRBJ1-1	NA	TGTGCCAGCAGCCTGGGGCCTCGAACTGAAGCTTTCTTT	CASSLGPRTEAFF
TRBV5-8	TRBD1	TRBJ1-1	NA	TGTGCCATACAGGGGGCGGCTTTCTTT	CAIQGAAFF
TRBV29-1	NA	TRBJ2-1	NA	TGCAGCGTTGAATACGCGAGTTCCTACAATGAGCAGTTCTTC	CSVEYASSYNEQFF
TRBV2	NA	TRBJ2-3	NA	TGTGCCAGCAGCCCCCCCGTAGATACGCAGTATTTT	CASSPPVDTQYF
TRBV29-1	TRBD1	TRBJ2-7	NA	TGCAGCGTTGAGAGACAGGGGACTCACGAGCAGTACTTC	CSVERQGTHEQYF
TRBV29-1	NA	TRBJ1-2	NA	TGCAGCGTAATCCCCTCTAAGGGGGACTATGGCTACACCTTC	CSVIPSKGDYGYTF
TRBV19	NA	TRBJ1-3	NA	TGTGCCAGTACCCTAGAGGGATCTGGAAACACCATATATTTT	CASTLEGSGNTIYF
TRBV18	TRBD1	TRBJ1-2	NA	TGTGCCAGCTCACAAAATACTCGGACAGGAGACTATGGCTACACCTTC	CASSQNTRTGDYGYTF
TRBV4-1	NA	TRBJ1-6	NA	TGCGCCAGCAGCCGCGGGATCACCTATAATTCACCCCTCCACTTT	CASSRGITYNSPLHF
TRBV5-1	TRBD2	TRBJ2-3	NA	TGCGCCAGCAGCTTGGCCCCCCTAGCGGGGCCGGCGGATACGCAGTATTTT	CASSLAPLAGPADTQYF
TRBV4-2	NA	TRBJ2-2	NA	TGTGCCAGCAGTCTTGACAAGGTGAACACCGGGGAGCTGTTTTTT	CASSLDKVNTGELFF
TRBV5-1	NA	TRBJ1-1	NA	TGCGCCAGCAGTTTTCTAGGCGGAGGTGACACTGAAGCTTTCTTT	CASSFLGGGDTEAFF
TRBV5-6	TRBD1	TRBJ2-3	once	TGTGCCAGCAGCCAGGGACAGTTAACAGATACGCAGTATTTT	CASSQGQLTDTQYF
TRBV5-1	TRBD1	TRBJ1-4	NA	TGCGCCAGCAGCTCGAGCGGACAGGGTAATGAAAAACTGTTTTTT	CASSSSGQGNEKLFF
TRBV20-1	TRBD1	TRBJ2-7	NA	TGCAGTGCAGCCGGACAGGGTTTGCCGTACTTC	CSAAGQGLPYF
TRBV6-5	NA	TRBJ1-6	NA	TGTGCCAGCACTCCCGGACTTATGAATTCACCCCTCCACTTT	CASTPGLMNSPLHF
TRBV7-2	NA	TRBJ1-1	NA	TGTGCCAGCAGCTTGGGGCAGAACACTGAAGCTTTCTTT	CASSLGQNTEAFF
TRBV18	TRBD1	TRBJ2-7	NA	TGTGCCAGCTCACCGGGACAGTCCTACGAGCAGTACTTC	CASSPGQSYEQYF
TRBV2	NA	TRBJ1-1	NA	TGTGCCAGCAGTGAAGGACTTAACACTGAAGCTTTCTTT	CASSEGLNTEAFF
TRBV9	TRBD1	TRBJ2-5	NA	TGTGCCAGCAGCGTAGAGGGGACAGGGGCGACCCAGTACTTC	CASSVEGTGATQYF
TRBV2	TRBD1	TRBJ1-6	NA	TGTGCCAGCAGAGCAGACAGGGGCGGCAATTCACCCCTCCACTTT	CASRADRGGNSPLHF
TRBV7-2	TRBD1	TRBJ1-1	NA	TGTGCCAGCAGCTTATTCGGACAGGGGAACACTGAAGCTTTCTTT	CASSLFGQGNTEAFF
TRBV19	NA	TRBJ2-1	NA	TGTGCCAGTAGTATTTGGGGGCGGATAGGCGATGAGCAGTTCTTC	CASSIWGRIGDEQFF
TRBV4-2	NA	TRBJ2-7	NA	TGTGCCAGCAGCCAAGATATGGCTAGCGAGAACTACGAGCAGTACTTC	CASSQDMASENYEQYF
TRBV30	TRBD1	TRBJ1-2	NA	TGTGCCTGGAGCCCGGGACAGGGTTGGGTCTACACCTTC	CAWSPGQGWVYTF
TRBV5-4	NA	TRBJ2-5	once	TGTGCCAGCAACCGGAAGCGGGACACGAAAGAGACCCAGTACTTC	CASNRKRDTKETQYF
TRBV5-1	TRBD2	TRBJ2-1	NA	TGCGCCAGCAGCTTGGGCGCTAGCGGGCTAAATGAGCAGTTCTTC	CASSLGASGLNEQFF
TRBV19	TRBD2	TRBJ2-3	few	TGTGCCAGTAGTATCTTAGGCGGGAGGGTTACGGATACGCAGTATTTT	CASSILGGRVTDTQYF
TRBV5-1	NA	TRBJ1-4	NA	TGCGCCAGCAGCCCGGCGGGGGCTGAAAAACTGTTTTTT	CASSPAGAEKLFF
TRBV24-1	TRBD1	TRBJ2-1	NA	TGTGCCACCAGCCGACAGGGCGCCTACAATGAGCAGTTCTTC	CATSRQGAYNEQFF